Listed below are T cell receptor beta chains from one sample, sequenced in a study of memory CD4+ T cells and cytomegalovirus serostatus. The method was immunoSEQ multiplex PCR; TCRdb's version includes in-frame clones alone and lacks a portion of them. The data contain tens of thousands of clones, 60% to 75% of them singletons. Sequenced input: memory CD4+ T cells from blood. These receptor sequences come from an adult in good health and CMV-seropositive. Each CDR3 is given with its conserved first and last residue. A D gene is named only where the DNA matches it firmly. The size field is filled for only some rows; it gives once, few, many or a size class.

TGTGCCAGCAGCTCGGACAGGGGGCTTGGCTACACCTTC CASSSDRGLGYTF TRBJ1-2 13 TRBV7-2 . TRBD1
TGTGCCAGCAGTGTAGCGGGAGGGCCTTTCGGGGAGCTGTTTTTT CASSVAGGPFGELFF TRBJ2-2 15 TRBV2 . TRBD2
TGTGCCAGCACCTCCTCCAATGAGCAGTTCTTC CASTSSNEQFF TRBJ2-1 11 TRBV7-8 . .
TGTGCCAGCAGCCTAAGAGGCGCGGGAGGGACCGACGAGCAGTACTTC CASSLRGAGGTDEQYF TRBJ2-7 16 TRBV7-2 . TRBD2
TGTGCTAGTGGTTTGGTTGCTGGACTAGCGGCGAACACCGGGGAGCTGTTTTTT CASGLVAGLAANTGELFF TRBJ2-2 18 TRBV12-5 . TRBD2
TGTGCCATTCGGACAGGGGTCATATCCGGGGAGCTGTTTTTT CAIRTGVISGELFF TRBJ2-2 14 TRBV28 . TRBD1
TGCGCCAGCAGCTTGTTATTGGACACTGAAGCTTTCTTT CASSLLLDTEAFF TRBJ1-1 13 TRBV4-3 . .
TGTGCCAGCAGAGGGGGCACAGGGGGCTCCTACGAGCAGTACTTC CASRGGTGGSYEQYF TRBJ2-7 15 TRBV28 . TRBD1
TGTGCTAGTGCTCAAGGGGGCTTGAGCAATCAGCCCCAGCATTTT CASAQGGLSNQPQHF TRBJ1-5 15 TRBV12-5 few TRBD1
TGTGCCAGCAGTTTCCAGGGGGCGGGGGGCAACGAGCAGTACTTC CASSFQGAGGNEQYF TRBJ2-7 15 TRBV27 . .
TGTGCCAGCAGCGAGACTAGCGGGATTGCCGGGGAGCTGTTTTTT CASSETSGIAGELFF TRBJ2-2 15 TRBV6-6 . TRBD2
TGTGCCAGCTCACGAACGACTAGCGGGGTCTACGAGCAGTACTTC CASSRTTSGVYEQYF TRBJ2-7 15 TRBV18 few TRBD2
TGTGCCAGCAGCTTGTATAACAGCCCTAATCAGCCCCAGCATTTT CASSLYNSPNQPQHF TRBJ1-5 15 TRBV5-6 . .
TGCGCCAGCAGCCAGTTAGTCGTAGGGTGGCGGGAGGGCTCCTACAATGAGCAGTTCTTC CASSQLVVGWREGSYNEQFF TRBJ2-1 20 TRBV4-3 . TRBD2
TGTGCCAGCAGTTCTGGGGGCAATCAGCCCCAGCATTTT CASSSGGNQPQHF TRBJ1-5 13 TRBV27 . .
TGTGCCAGCAGTGAAATCAGACTTCAGGGGGCTTTCTTT CASSEIRLQGAFF TRBJ1-1 13 TRBV6-1 . .
TGTGCCAGCAGCCTGCACCGGGCCATAGATACGCAGTATTTT CASSLHRAIDTQYF TRBJ2-3 14 TRBV6-5 . .
TGTGCCAGCAGCTTAGAACATCAGCCCCAGCATTTT CASSLEHQPQHF TRBJ1-5 12 TRBV7-2 . .
TGTGCCTGGACTGCGGACAGGGATCAGCCCCAGCATTTT CAWTADRDQPQHF TRBJ1-5 13 TRBV30 once TRBD1
TGTGCCACCCACAACAGACTGACAGGGGGGTACGAGCAGTACTTC CATHNRLTGGYEQYF TRBJ2-7 15 TRBV28 . TRBD1
TGTGCCCCCTTAGGGGAGGGAGGGCCCGAAGATACGCAGTATTTT CAPLGEGGPEDTQYF TRBJ2-3 15 TRBV7-4 . TRBD2
TGTGCCAGCAGACAAGACAGGGTCCCCGGGGAGCTGTTTTTT CASRQDRVPGELFF TRBJ2-2 14 TRBV7-2 . TRBD1
TGTGCCAGCAGCTTGGTGGCCGAGAATGAAAAACTGTTTTTT CASSLVAENEKLFF TRBJ1-4 14 TRBV5-5 . .
TGTGCCAGCAGCTACAGGGGTGAAAAACTGTTTTTT CASSYRGEKLFF TRBJ1-4 12 TRBV2 . TRBD1
TGTGCCAGTACCTACTCGACAGCCTATGGCTACACCTTC CASTYSTAYGYTF TRBJ1-2 13 TRBV19 few .
TGTGCCAGCAGCTTAGCATTGCGGGAGACCCAGTACTTC CASSLALRETQYF TRBJ2-5 13 TRBV11-3 . .
TGTGCCAGCAGTTACAGGGCGCCTTTTTACGAGCAGTACTTC CASSYRAPFYEQYF TRBJ2-7 14 TRBV6-5 . .
TGTGCCAGCGCAACGGGGCTCGGACGGGATACGCAGTATTTT CASATGLGRDTQYF TRBJ2-3 14 TRBV6-1 . .
TGTGCCTTAAGCGGACTAGGAGACGAGCAGTACTTC CALSGLGDEQYF TRBJ2-7 12 TRBV30 . TRBD2
TGTGCCAGCAGCAGGGATGGGGACACCGGGGAGCTGTTTTTT CASSRDGDTGELFF TRBJ2-2 14 TRBV9 medium-sized .
TGTGCCAGCAGCTTAGCGCAGGGCGGACTCTATGGCTACACCTTC CASSLAQGGLYGYTF TRBJ1-2 15 TRBV7-2 . .
TGTGCCAGCAGGCCGGACAATTGGAACACTGAAGCTTTCTTT CASRPDNWNTEAFF TRBJ1-1 14 TRBV6-5 few .
TGTGCCAGCAGTCACAGGGGGCAAGGAAACACCATATATTTT CASSHRGQGNTIYF TRBJ1-3 14 TRBV28 . TRBD1
TGTGCCAGCAGTTACGGTTGGACAGCGAACACCGGGGAGCTGTTTTTT CASSYGWTANTGELFF TRBJ2-2 16 TRBV6-5 . .
TGTGCCTGCACTGGACAGGGGGGTCAGCCCCAGCATTTT CACTGQGGQPQHF TRBJ1-5 13 TRBV30 . TRBD1
TGTGCCAGCAGCTTGGGACTAGCGGGAGGGGCCGGGACCCAGTACTTC CASSLGLAGGAGTQYF TRBJ2-5 16 TRBV11-3 few TRBD2
TGCGCCAGCAGCCAAGGCGAGGCTGGCAGGGGGGAGACCCAGTACTTC CASSQGEAGRGETQYF TRBJ2-5 16 TRBV4-3 few TRBD1
TGCGCCACACAAATCAGGACAGGGGGGAGATGGACTGAAGCTTTCTTT CATQIRTGGRWTEAFF TRBJ1-1 16 TRBV5-1 few TRBD1
TGTGCCATCAGGAGACAGGGGGACGACTCTGGCTACACCTTC CAIRRQGDDSGYTF TRBJ1-2 14 TRBV10-3 few TRBD1
TGTGCCAGCAGCCCTAACAGGGGGACTAATGAAAAACTGTTTTTT CASSPNRGTNEKLFF TRBJ1-4 15 TRBV7-7 . TRBD1
TGTGCCTGGAGTGTGGGGCCTTACGAGCAGTACTTC CAWSVGPYEQYF TRBJ2-7 12 TRBV30 . .
TGCGCCAGCAGTCCAGACAGCTTGAACACTGAAGCTTTCTTT CASSPDSLNTEAFF TRBJ1-1 14 TRBV5-1 . .
TGTGCCAGCTCAGGGGGCACTGAAGCTTTCTTT CASSGGTEAFF TRBJ1-1 11 TRBV28 . TRBD1
TGTGCCATCAGTGCGACAGACTCTGGAAACACCATATATTTT CAISATDSGNTIYF TRBJ1-3 14 TRBV10-3 few .
TGCGCCAGCGCCGCGGGAGTAGTCACCGGGGAGCTGTTTTTT CASAAGVVTGELFF TRBJ2-2 14 TRBV5-1 . TRBD2
TGTGCTTCATCCCCTTCCGGACTAGCGGGAGGTCGGTTCTTC CASSPSGLAGGRFF TRBJ2-1 14 TRBV30 . TRBD2
TGTGCCAGCAAACACCCCACGGGGGAGACCCAGTACTTC CASKHPTGETQYF TRBJ2-5 13 TRBV6-5 . .
TGTGCCAGCAGCAATAACAGGGGGCTGGGTCAGCCCCAGCATTTT CASSNNRGLGQPQHF TRBJ1-5 15 TRBV6-1 . TRBD1
TGCGCCAGCAGCCAAGTTATGAATCAGCCCCAGCATTTT CASSQVMNQPQHF TRBJ1-5 13 TRBV4-3 . .
TGTGCCAGCAGCTACATTACAGGGAAAGCTGAAGCTTTCTTT CASSYITGKAEAFF TRBJ1-1 14 TRBV11-3 . .
TGTGCCAGCAGCCCTCGAGATACGCAGTATTTT CASSPRDTQYF TRBJ2-3 11 TRBV7-2 once .
TGTGCAAGTCGCTTAAGGAGCGCTAGCGGGAGCGGTGGGTTACGGGAGACCCAGTACTTC CASRLRSASGSGGLRETQYF TRBJ2-5 20 TRBV12-2 few .
TGTGCCAGCAGCTTAGGCAGGGATGGCTACACCTTC CASSLGRDGYTF TRBJ1-2 12 TRBV11-2 few .